One and the same sample provided the 10 T cell receptor beta chains below, sequenced in a study of T cell responses to AZD1222 COVID-19 vaccine. TCRdb's copy holds only in-frame clones and misses some; the assay was immunoSEQ multiplex PCR. The repertoire consists of roughly 140,000 clones, with approximately 88% occurring once and the leading ten covering 2.2%. The source was peripheral blood, collected on day 0 of AZD1222 vaccination. All receptors derive from an adult in good health.

The rearrangement joins TRBV24-1 to TRBJ1-2; no clear D gene. This CDR3 is 15 amino acids long. Trimming cost V 3 bases and J 4 bases, with 14 bases left between them. Germline V gene lookup returns CDR1 KGHDR and CDR2 SFDVKD. The chain's CDR3 is CATSDPTSGVYGYTF. CDR3 nucleotides: TGTGCCACCAGTGATCCGACGTCCGGGGTCTATGGCTACACCTTC.

This clone has a single count. The genes are TRBV28 and TRBJ1-2; D call uncertain. Germline V gene sequence: CDR1 MDHEN, CDR2 SYDVKM. Trimming took off 3 bases at V and 4 bases at J, with 12 bases between the two ends. The CDR3 is 14 amino acids. The CDR3 DNA is TGTGCCAGCAGTTTCCCGGACCTCCCCTATGGCTACACCTTC. Its translation: CASSFPDLPYGYTF.

The CDR3 here is CASSNPRGAHYGYTF. CDR3 DNA sequence: TGTGCCAGCAGCAACCCCAGGGGCGCGCACTATGGCTACACCTTC. The J gene is TRBJ1-2, the V gene TRBV5-4; possible D gene TRBD1, 6 bases. The CDR3 totals 15 residues. The germline V gene has CDR1 SGHNT and CDR2 YYREEE (reference sequence). V lost 4 bases and J 3 bases, leaving 16 bases between the germline ends.

V usage is TRBV7-3 and J usage is TRBJ2-7; D might be TRBD2 (5 bases). CDR3 length equals 14 residues. Trimming shortened V by 7 bases and J by 2 bases, and 15 bases separated the two germline ends. Germline CDR1 SGHTA, CDR2 FQGTGA. This CDR3 is CASTPSGIPYEQYF. The DNA of the CDR3 is TGTGCCAGCACGCCCTCCGGGATCCCCTACGAGCAGTACTTC.

This chain connects TRBV20-1 to TRBJ1-2; tentatively, D is TRBD1 (6 bases). The CDR3 contains 14 residues. V shed 3 bases and J shed 2 bases, with 13 bases lying between them. Per the germline V gene, CDR1 is DFQATT and CDR2 is SNEGSKA (reference sequence). The CDR3 DNA reads as TGCAGTGCTAGTGGGGACACTCAAAACTATGGCTACACCTTC. Amino acid sequence: CSASGDTQNYGYTF.

The chain recombines TRBV5-4 with TRBJ1-2; tentatively, D is TRBD1 (5 bases). Germline CDR1 and CDR2: SGHNT and YYREEE (reference sequence). Trimming removed 7 bases at V and 4 bases at J, with 8 bases between. CDR3 size: 11 residues. The CDR3 reads CASSGVYGYTF. The CDR3 nucleotides are TGTGCCAGCTCGGGGGTCTATGGCTACACCTTC.

The rearrangement joins TRBV6-2 or TRBV6-3 to TRBJ2-6; D is unclear. The CDR3 is made up of 16 amino acids. Trimming removed 6 bases from V and 0 bases from J, with 12 bases in between. Germline V CDR1 and CDR2: MNHEY, SVGEGT. The CDR3 DNA reads TGTGCCAGCAGCTCGGACCGCGGCTCTGGGGCCAACGTCCTGACTTTC. Amino acids: CASSSDRGSGANVLTF.

This chain joins TRBV4-3 and TRBJ1-5; no clear D gene. The V and J ends lost 2 bases and 4 bases respectively, with 9 bases between them. Germline V gene lookup returns CDR1 LGHNA and CDR2 YSLEER. The CDR3 has 14 residues. The CDR3 DNA sequence: TGCGCCAGCAGCCAAACCGCGGGGAATCAGCCCCAGCATTTT. It is translated as CASSQTAGNQPQHF.

The rearrangement uses TRBV5-4 and TRBJ2-1; D is possibly TRBD2 (6 bases). Trimming removed 3 bases from V and 1 base from J, with 11 bases in between. Germline values: CDR1 SGHNT, CDR2 YYREEE (reference sequence). This CDR3 spans 15 amino acids. CDR3 nucleotides: TGTGCCAGCAGCTCGAGCGGGCGTTCCTACAATGAGCAGTTCTTC. Translating it yields CASSSSGRSYNEQFF.

The sample holds one count of this clone. The chain has TRBV18 and TRBJ1-1; TRBD1 is a possible D gene (6 bases). The CDR3 is 15 residues long. Trimming cost V 3 bases and J 2 bases, with 13 bases left between them. Germline CDR1 and CDR2: KGHSH and LQKENI. Here the CDR3 DNA reads TGTGCCAGCTCACCTCCTACAGGGAGTAACACTGAAGCTTTCTTT. This translates into CASSPPTGSNTEAFF.